Below, 24 T cell receptor beta chains from the same sample are listed, as sequenced in a study of monozygotic twins with inflammatory bowel disease. TCRdb processed the 5' RACE reads again and assigns one entry to each CDR3 protein, with no DNA. The sample table sets out roughly 330,000 distinct CDR3 sequences. Sequences were obtained from blood. These receptors originate from a human donor with ulcerative colitis or Crohn's disease, or a healthy co-twin of an affected twin (not recorded which).

The chain couples TRBV7-9 to TRBJ2-1; TCRdb's D gene call, TRBD2, goes unchecked for lack of DNA. From germline, CDR1 is SEHNR and CDR2 FQNEAQ (reference sequence). CDR3 length equals 16 residues. Here the CDR3 reads CASSPTGTSPWDEQFF.

V and J are TRBV20-1 and TRBJ2-7. Germline CDR1 is DFQATT and CDR2 is SNEGSKA (reference sequence). The CDR3 is 14 amino acids. The CDR3 region is CSARDVRVNYEQYF.

The V and J genes are TRBV14 and TRBJ1-4; without DNA, the TCRdb call of TRBD1 cannot be checked. Germline V lookup: CDR1 SGHDN, CDR2 FVKESK. The CDR3 runs 15 residues. The CDR3: CASSQTQGARRKLFF.

The chain joins TRBV5-1 to TRBJ1-1; lacking DNA, the TRBD1 call made by TCRdb goes unchecked. The germline V gene has CDR1 SGHRS and CDR2 YFSETQ. The CDR3 length is 16 residues. CDR3 amino acids: CASRSRGDRGNTEAFF.

The chain links TRBV6-2 or TRBV6-3 to TRBJ1-6; TCRdb lists TRBD1, though no DNA is available to test this call. There are 14 residues in the CDR3. Germline assignment: CDR1 MNHEY and CDR2 SVGEGT. CDR3 amino acids: CASSPQGQNSPLHF.

The V call is TRBV28, the J call TRBJ2-5; TCRdb designates TRBD2, a call that cannot be tested without DNA. The CDR3 length is 14 residues. Germline V CDR1 and CDR2: MDHEN, SYDVKM. CDR3 sequence: CASSWRLVQETQYF.

This chain uses TRBV7-3 with TRBJ2-5; TCRdb selects TRBD2, and the lack of DNA leaves this call unchecked. Per the germline V gene, CDR1 is SGHTA and CDR2 is FQGTGA. The CDR3 runs to 16 residues. The CDR3 spells CASSLGQEPSEETQYF.

This rearrangement joins TRBV19 to TRBJ2-2. CDR1 LNHDA and CDR2 SQIVND come from the germline V gene (reference sequence). CDR3 length: 15 amino acids. The chain's CDR3 is CASSIVAGSGGELFF.

V gene TRBV21-1 combines with J gene TRBJ2-7; lacking DNA, the TRBD1 call made by TCRdb goes unchecked. TRBV21-1 is a listed pseudogene. The CDR3 is 12 amino acids. The CDR3 reads CASSMGGHEQYF.

This chain uses TRBV2 with TRBJ2-1; TCRdb gives TRBD2 as the D gene, but with no DNA this cannot be confirmed. Germline V gene sequence: CDR1 SNHLY, CDR2 FYNNEI. CDR3 length equals 15 residues. The CDR3: CASTQGLAGDNEQFF.

The J gene is TRBJ1-6, the V gene TRBV6-4; checking the TCRdb D call of TRBD1 is not possible without DNA. The CDR3 extends over 13 amino acids. Per the germline V gene, CDR1 is MRHNA and CDR2 is SNTAGT. This chain's CDR3 is CASTGQGFPPLHF.

V gene TRBV5-1 combines with J gene TRBJ2-3. The CDR3 contains 13 residues. Germline lookup yields CDR1 SGHRS and CDR2 YFSETQ. CDR3 sequence: CASSLLMADTQYF.

The rearrangement links TRBV20-1 to TRBJ1-5; TCRdb picks TRBD1, but there is no DNA to check that call. Germline V CDR1 and CDR2: DFQATT, SNEGSKA (reference sequence). CDR3 length: 13 amino acids. CDR3 in amino acids: CSATGTDNQPQHF.

The chain has TRBV5-6 and TRBJ2-1; lacking DNA, the TRBD1 call made by TCRdb goes unchecked. The CDR3 length is 15 residues. The germline V gene encodes CDR1 SGHDT and CDR2 YYEEEE. The CDR3 region is CASSQPGQGFNEQFF. Together with reference TRBV5-6 and TRBJ2-1, the CDR3 gives the full variable domain: DAGVTQSPTHLIKTRGQQVTLRCSPKSGHDTVSWYQQALGQGPQFIFQYYEEEERQRGNFPDRFSGHQFPNYSSELNVNALLLGDSALYLCASSQPGQGFNEQFFGPGTRLTVL.

The chain is built from TRBV19 and TRBJ2-6. This CDR3 spans 13 amino acids. Germline-derived CDR1 and CDR2 are LNHDA and SQIVND (reference sequence). Here the CDR3 reads CASTHTGANVLTF.

The chain combines TRBV23-1 with TRBJ2-1; TCRdb calls TRBD1, which cannot be checked without DNA. TRBV23-1 is noted as an ORF with a role that remains uncertain. This CDR3 contains 20 residues. CDR3 sequence reads: CASSQTEPSRDTRRGYEQFF.

The rearrangement links TRBV7-2 to TRBJ1-3; TCRdb's D call, TRBD1, is unchecked because there is no DNA. This CDR3 comprises 22 residues. Germline lookup yields CDR1 SGHTA and CDR2 FQGNSA. CDR3 region: CASSNRTGKWNLLGFPGNTIYF. Full variable domain (outside the CDR3, taken from reference TRBV7-2 and TRBJ1-3): GAGVSQSPSNKVTEKGKDVELRCDPISGHTALYWYRQSLGQGLEFLIYFQGNSAPDKSGLPSDRFSAERTGGSVSTLTIQRTQQEDSAVYLCASSNRTGKWNLLGFPGNTIYFGEGSWLTVV.

The genes are TRBV29-1 and TRBJ2-7. The CDR3 has 13 residues. The germline CDR1 and CDR2 sequences are SQVTM and ANQGSEA. This CDR3 reads CSVEVGRSYEQYF.

The genes are TRBV5-6 and TRBJ2-5; without DNA, the TCRdb call of TRBD1 cannot be checked. This CDR3 has 13 amino acids. Per germline, CDR1 SGHDT and CDR2 YYEEEE. This CDR3 reads CASSLKGEETQYF.

The gene calls are TRBV3-1 and TRBJ2-7; the TCRdb call, TRBD2, lacks DNA for checking. The V gene's germline CDR1 is LGHDT and CDR2 YNNKEL (reference sequence). This CDR3 region has 18 residues. The CDR3 is CASSQDDGLILPNYEQYF.

The rearrangement uses TRBV6-1 and TRBJ2-3. From germline, CDR1 is MNHNS and CDR2 SASEGT. The CDR3 covers 14 residues. This CDR3 is CASSEAGSTDTQYF.

The chain recombines TRBV21-1 with TRBJ2-7; TCRdb returns TRBD1, unconfirmable since there is no DNA. TRBV21-1 is a documented pseudogene. The CDR3 length is 18 residues. The CDR3 spells CASSHPPTTGQSSYEQYF.

V gene TRBV4-1 combines with J gene TRBJ2-3; TCRdb returns TRBD2, unconfirmable since there is no DNA. The length of the CDR3 is 16 residues. Per germline, CDR1 MGHRA and CDR2 YSYEKL. Here the CDR3 reads CASSQGELTSTDTQYF.

This chain links TRBV20-1 with TRBJ2-1. CDR3 length: 14 residues. Germline CDR1 is DFQATT and CDR2 is SNEGSKA (reference sequence). The CDR3 is CSASGSSSYNEQFF.